This TCR beta chain was identified in a study of a mutant IDH1 vaccine in newly diagnosed glioma. As for time point: week 23, last vaccination. Doses consisted of 300 ug of mutant IDH1 20-mer peptide each, paired with topical imiquimod. Produced via immunoSEQ multiplex PCR; TCRdb's table is partial and in-frame only. The sample includes about 54,000 clones, approximately 87% seen only once; the top ten take approximately 1.4%. V lost 0 bases to trimming and J lost 0 bases; unmatched junction nucleotides: 12. CDR3 length: 19 amino acids. CDR1 ENHRY and CDR2 SYGVKD come from the germline V gene. With regard to this clone: What it recognizes is unknown.

This clonotype originated in a man aged 40-50 years with glioma. The material was PBMCs, obtained from a glioma patient whose treatment included an IDH1 peptide vaccine. This chain links TRBV10-3 with TRBJ2-7, with 9 bases aligning to TRBD2. In DNA form, the CDR3 reads TGTGCCATCAGTGAGTCGATCTCACTAGCGGGTCCGAGCTCCTACGAGCAGTACTTC. Translation: CAISESISLAGPSSYEQYF.